Following are 26 T cell receptor beta chains from one sample sequenced in a study of T cells in Graves' hyperthyroidism and ophthalmopathy. What was amplified from RNA transcripts were TCR beta CDR3 regions. When the TCR CDR3 underwent first-round RT-PCR, the HTBI primer set was used. Via MiXCR, TCRdb re-called the multiplex PCR reads, giving one row per CDR3 protein. The sample yields roughly 290,000 distinct CDR3 sequences, 13% seen once. The sequenced material came from blood. These receptors originate from a young woman with Graves' hyperthyroidism that later progressed to Graves' ophthalmopathy.

Many counts were recorded for this clonotype. The V call is TRBV30, the J call TRBJ1-3, with D perhaps matching TRBD1 (6 bases). The CDR3 runs to 14 residues. Per the germline V gene, CDR1 is GTSNPN and CDR2 is SVGIG (reference sequence). Trimming cost V 3 bases and J 0 bases, with 9 bases left between them. CDR3 residues: CAWSLGGSGNTIYF. In DNA, the CDR3 is TGTGCCTGGAGCCTAGGGGGCTCTGGAAACACCATATATTTT.

This chain uses TRBV30 with TRBJ1-4; no definite D call. This CDR3 is 14 amino acids long. From germline, CDR1 is GTSNPN and CDR2 SVGIG (reference sequence). Deletions cut 2 bases from V and 7 bases from J, with 14 bases between. The CDR3 here is CAWSRGKAGEKLFF. DNA of the CDR3: TGTGCCTGGAGTAGAGGGAAGGCCGGTGAAAAACTGTTTTTT. Combining the CDR3 with reference TRBV30 and TRBJ1-4 gives the whole variable domain SQTIHQWPATLVQPVGSPLSLECTVEGTSNPNLYWYRQAAGRGLQLLFYSVGIGQISSEVPQNLSASRPQDRQFILSSKKLLLSDSGFYLCAWSRGKAGEKLFFGSGTQLSVL.

The rearrangement links TRBV6-5 to TRBJ1-2; a weak D match, TRBD1 (5 bases). The CDR3 contains 15 residues. In germline, CDR1 is MNHEY, CDR2 SVGAGI. V lost 0 bases and J lost 4, with 12 bases in between. In DNA form, the CDR3 reads TGTGCCAGCAGTTACTCTTTTTCGGGGACCTATGGCTACACCTTC. Its translation is CASSYSFSGTYGYTF.

As concerns this clonotype: A much larger clone is a single base away; this may be a read error. The chain joins TRBV20-1 to TRBJ1-5; 7 bases line up with TRBD1. J gave up 4 bases and V 5 bases, and 5 bases lay outside the gene matches. Looked up from germline, CDR1 is DFQATT and CDR2 is SNEGSKA (reference sequence). CDR3 length: 13 amino acids. Written as DNA, the CDR3 is TGCAGTGCTTCAGGGACAGTAAATCAGCCCCAGCATTTT. Encoded protein: CSASGTVNQPQHF.

This clonotype appeared many times. The V call is TRBV10-2, the J call TRBJ2-7; D ambiguous. V was cut by 7 bases and J by 3 bases, with 16 bases left in between. Germline CDR1 is WSHSY and CDR2 is SAAADI. CDR3 length: 14 residues. The CDR3 is CASTSAMGSYEQYF. CDR3 bases: TGCGCCAGCACATCTGCGATGGGAAGCTACGAGCAGTACTTC.

This clonotype has ten or more counts. CDR3 residues: CASSLWSSGSGDTQYF. The CDR3, as DNA: TGTGCCAGCAGTTTATGGTCTAGCGGGAGTGGAGATACGCAGTATTTT. This chain connects TRBV28 to TRBJ2-3; 10 bases line up with TRBD2. The germline V gene encodes CDR1 MDHEN and CDR2 SYDVKM. V was clipped by 0 bases and J by 5 bases; unmatched bases: 5. CDR3 length: 16 amino acids.

This clonotype occurred many times. The CDR3 here is CATRGAANQPQHF. The CDR3 nucleotides read TGTGCCACCAGGGGGGCGGCTAATCAGCCCCAGCATTTT. The chain has TRBV24-1 and TRBJ1-5, with D possibly being TRBD1 (6 bases). V dropped 7 bases and J dropped 4 bases, with 10 bases sitting between them. From germline, CDR1 is KGHDR and CDR2 SFDVKD. The CDR3 totals 13 residues.

The chain uses TRBV28 and TRBJ2-7; D is perhaps TRBD1 or TRBD2 (5 bases each). This CDR3 contains 12 residues. Per germline, CDR1 MDHEN and CDR2 SYDVKM. V lost 6 bases, J lost 3 bases, and 9 bases lay in between. The CDR3 DNA follows: TGTGCCAGCAGGGGACCGTACTACGAGCAGTACTTC. Translating gives CASRGPYYEQYF. The full variable domain, completed using reference TRBV28 and TRBJ2-7, is DVKVTQSSRYLVKRTGEKVFLECVQDMDHENMFWYRQDPGLGLRLIYFSYDVKMKEKGDIPEGYSVSREKKERFSLILESASTNQTSMYLCASRGPYYEQYFGPGTRLTVT.

The J gene is TRBJ2-1, the V gene TRBV2, with 7 bases identical to TRBD1. The germline V gene encodes CDR1 SNHLY and CDR2 FYNNEI. The length of the CDR3 is 15 residues. The ends lost 2 bases at V and 7 bases at J; junction bases unmatched: 8. The CDR3 DNA is TGTGCCAGCAGTGAACGACAGGGAGTGTGGAATGAGCAGTTCTTC. It is translated as CASSERQGVWNEQFF.

This clonotype was counted many times. The chain couples TRBV7-9 to TRBJ2-1; D is undetermined. Germline CDR1 and CDR2: SEHNR and FQNEAQ (reference sequence). The CDR3 loop spans 17 amino acids. V shed 0 bases and J shed 0 bases, with 12 bases lying between them. CDR3 coding DNA: TGTGCCAGCAGCTTAGCTGGTGGGGTGAGCTCCTACAATGAGCAGTTCTTC. Translating it yields CASSLAGGVSSYNEQFF.

This clonotype has more than one count but fewer than ten. A much larger clone differs by one base, so this may be a read error. The V call is TRBV2, the J call TRBJ2-5; 7 bases agree with TRBD2. The V segment lost 6 bases and the J segment 7 bases; nucleotides outside the gene matches: 17. Germline lookup yields CDR1 SNHLY and CDR2 FYNNEI. The CDR3 runs to 16 residues. The DNA of the CDR3 is TGTGCCAGCAGGGCCGGGGGTGGGGGAGGGCGAGGGACCCAGTACTTC. Translation gives CASRAGGGGGRGTQYF. The variable domain in full, with the rest retrieved from reference TRBV2 and TRBJ2-5, is EPEVTQTPSHQVTQMGQEVILRCVPISNHLYFYWYRQILGQKVEFLVSFYNNEISEKSEIFDDQFSVERPDGSNFTLKIRSTKLEDSAMYFCASRAGGGGGRGTQYFGPGTRLLVL.

This clonotype was detected many times. V usage is TRBV6-5 and J usage is TRBJ2-5; 10 nucleotides line up with TRBD1. V lost 2 bases, J lost 6 bases, and 6 bases stayed unmatched. The V gene's germline CDR1 is MNHEY and CDR2 SVGAGI. This CDR3 is built from 15 residues. Here the CDR3 reads CASSYTTGGTKTQYF. CDR3 DNA: TGTGCCAGCAGTTACACGACAGGGGGCACGAAGACCCAGTACTTC.

In its sample, this clonotype was seen a few times. V is TRBV28 and J is TRBJ2-7; 13 nucleotides match TRBD2. The CDR3 loop spans 16 amino acids. V dropped 4 bases and J dropped 0; count of bases not matched to a gene: 3. In germline, CDR1 is MDHEN, CDR2 SYDVKM. The CDR3 loop reads CASSSGTSGASYEQYF. The CDR3 region has the DNA TGTGCCAGCAGTTCCGGGACTAGCGGGGCCTCCTACGAGCAGTACTTC.

This clonotype was seen once. V and J are TRBV10-3 and TRBJ2-3; the match to TRBD2 covers 9 bases. CDR1 and CDR2 from the germline V gene are ENHRY and SYGVKD. The trim removed 2 bases at V and 13 bases at J, leaving 13 bases unmatched. This CDR3 is 15 amino acids long. The CDR3 loop reads CAISEGLAGDFVEYF. Written as DNA, the CDR3 is TGTGCCATCAGTGAGGGGTTAGCGGGGGACTTCGTGGAGTATTTT.

The chain couples TRBV6-9 to TRBJ1-5; TRBD1 matches at 7 bases. Germline loops: CDR1 MNHGY, CDR2 SVAAGI. The CDR3 loop spans 23 amino acids. Trimming removed 3 bases from V and 5 bases from J; junction bases left unmatched: 31. CDR3 protein: CASSYAIGTVNFFTPILHQPQHF. The CDR3 DNA sequence: TGTGCCAGCAGTTACGCCATCGGGACAGTCAATTTTTTCACTCCAATCCTCCATCAGCCCCAGCATTTT.

In this sample, this clonotype turned up a few times. The germline gene is not matched at one end of the junction; a read error may be the cause. The CDR3 region is CASSEEPGSETQYF. CDR3 nucleotide sequence: TGTGCTAGCAGCGAAGAACCCGGTTCCGAGACCCAGTACTTC. V gene TRBV7-7 combines with J gene TRBJ2-5; D not resolved. The germline V gene encodes CDR1 SSHAT and CDR2 FNYEAQ (reference sequence). This CDR3 region has 14 residues.

The rearrangement links TRBV4-3 to TRBJ1-1; a weak D match, TRBD1 (6 bases). In germline, CDR1 is LGHNA, CDR2 YSLEER. Trimming pared 1 base from V and 4 bases from J, leaving 13 bases between. The CDR3 sequence is 15 residues long. This CDR3 is CASSQGGGGTTEAFF. CDR3 bases: TGCGCCAGCAGCCAAGGTGGAGGGGGTACCACTGAAGCTTTCTTT.

Ten or more counts support this clonotype. The J gene is TRBJ2-1, the V gene TRBV6-1; no clear D. CDR1 and CDR2 (germline): MNHNS, SASEGT. CDR3 length equals 14 residues. The germline V and J ends were trimmed by 6 bases and 0 bases, with 9 bases remaining between them. The CDR3 reads CASSISISYNEQFF. In DNA form, the CDR3 reads TGTGCCAGCAGCATCTCAATCTCCTACAATGAGCAGTTCTTC.

In its sample, this clonotype was seen many times. The CDR3 region is CASSLGLADLIDTQYF. Written as DNA, the CDR3 is TGCGCCAGCAGCTTGGGGCTAGCGGACCTCATAGATACGCAGTATTTT. The gene calls are TRBV5-1 and TRBJ2-3; 7 positions agree with TRBD2. Germline CDR1 and CDR2: SGHRS and YFSETQ. The CDR3 contains 16 residues. V shed 0 bases, J shed 5 bases, and the junction held 9 bases outside the gene matches.

The genes are TRBV7-8 and TRBJ2-7; D may be TRBD2 (6 bases). CDR1 and CDR2 from the germline V gene are SGHVS and FQNEAQ. V was pared by 6 bases and J by 1 base, with 16 bases between. This CDR3 has 15 residues. The CDR3 region has the DNA TGTGCCAGCAGTGAGGGTCTAGCGCGTTCCTACGAGCAGTACTTC. It yields the protein CASSEGLARSYEQYF.

In its sample, this clonotype was seen many times. In DNA form, the CDR3 reads TGTGCCAGCAGCCTAAGCCGGGACAGGGGCTACGAGCAGTACTTC. Protein: CASSLSRDRGYEQYF. The V gene is TRBV7-2, the J gene TRBJ2-7; TRBD1 aligns across 10 bases. J gave up 3 bases and V 5 bases, and 7 bases lay outside the gene matches. Germline CDR1 and CDR2: SGHTA and FQGNSA. The CDR3 extends over 15 amino acids.

Many counts were recorded for this clonotype. The chain carries TRBV11-2 and TRBJ1-1; D is unclear. The CDR3 totals 14 residues. Germline V gene lookup returns CDR1 SGHAT and CDR2 FQNNGV. Trimming removed 1 base at V and 6 bases at J, with 12 bases between. The CDR3 spells CASSLVARTPEAFF. The CDR3, as DNA: TGTGCCAGCAGCTTAGTGGCACGGACCCCTGAAGCTTTCTTT.

This chain connects TRBV19 to TRBJ2-1; 10 nucleotides agree with TRBD2. J lost 2 bases, V lost 8 bases, and 6 bases had no gene match. The CDR3 runs 15 residues. Germline CDR1 LNHDA, CDR2 SQIVND (reference sequence). CDR3 sequence: CASRSAGGAYNEQFF. CDR3 nucleotides: TGTGCCAGTCGTTCAGCGGGAGGGGCCTACAATGAGCAGTTCTTC.

This clonotype was counted ten times or more. The rearrangement uses TRBV5-8 and TRBJ2-3; 7 bases agree with TRBD2. The ends lost 5 bases at V and 3 bases at J; junction bases unmatched: 9. The germline CDR1 and CDR2 sequences are SGHTS and YDEGEE. This CDR3 is 15 amino acids long. The chain's CDR3 is CASRVAGVKTDTQYF. CDR3 DNA: TGTGCCAGCAGGGTCGCGGGAGTGAAGACAGATACGCAGTATTTT.

There are many counts of this clonotype. The chain carries TRBV28 and TRBJ2-2; perhaps D is TRBD1 or TRBD2 (5 bases each). The CDR3 totals 14 residues. The V end was cut by 6 bases, the J end by 6 bases, with 14 bases between. Germline V CDR1 and CDR2: MDHEN, SYDVKM. The CDR3 here is CASRTRTFPGELFF. DNA for the CDR3: TGTGCCAGCAGAACTAGGACATTCCCCGGGGAGCTGTTTTTT.

This clonotype came up many times. The chain has TRBV7-3 and TRBJ2-2; 8 nucleotides align to TRBD2. The CDR3 runs to 16 residues. J was trimmed by 4 bases and V by 5 bases; bases with no gene match: 9. Germline lookup yields CDR1 SGHTA and CDR2 FQGTGA. CDR3 bases: TGTGCCAGCAGCCCCAGCCCAGCGGGAGCCACCGGGGAGCTGTTTTTT. Its protein product is CASSPSPAGATGELFF.